Each of the 18 T cell receptor beta chains below was sequenced from the same sample in a study of cytomegalovirus exposure and HLA in healthy donors. The primer mix had 60 Vbeta and 13 Jbeta primers. The table came from immunoSEQ multiplex PCR; TCRdb's copy has only in-frame clones and leaves some out. Among some 130,000 clones listed, 65% to 90% were seen once. Input material: PBMCs. The receptors originated from a male donor in good health and CMV-seropositive.

Points on this clone: The same CDR3 also results from other DNA sequences found in this sample. The chain employs TRBV11-2 and TRBJ1-3; 7 nucleotides match TRBD1. With V trimmed by 4 bases and J by 0 bases, 6 bases remained unmatched. The CDR3 has 16 residues. Germline V gene data show CDR1 as SGHAT and CDR2 as FQNNGV. The DNA of the CDR3 is TGTGCCAGCAGCTCCTCCCGACAGGGCTCTGGAAACACCATATATTTT. This gives the protein CASSSSRQGSGNTIYF.

V usage is TRBV7-9 and J usage is TRBJ2-1; D remains unclear. The V gene lost 5 bases and the J gene lost 3 bases, with 17 bases spanning the gap. The germline V gene has CDR1 SEHNR and CDR2 FQNEAQ (reference sequence). This CDR3 region has 16 residues. CDR3 loop: CASSLHNIPIYNEQFF. CDR3 DNA: TGTGCCAGCAGCCTCCACAACATACCGATCTACAATGAGCAGTTCTTC.

This chain connects TRBV11-3 to TRBJ2-1; perhaps TRBD2 as D (6 bases). Trimming cost V 4 bases and J 12 bases, with 13 bases left between them. This CDR3 is 12 amino acids long. CDR1 SGHNT and CDR2 YENEEA come from the germline V gene. This chain's CDR3 is CASSSTDYRQFF. The CDR3 nucleotides read TGTGCCAGCAGCTCCACGGACTATCGGCAGTTCTTC.

This chain uses TRBV28 with TRBJ2-5, with D possibly TRBD1 on 5 matching bases. The end of the DNA fits TRBJ2-7 better, so the J call may be wrong. Germline CDR1 MDHEN, CDR2 SYDVKM. The CDR3 is made up of 15 amino acids. CDR3 amino acids: CASSLERAGAYEQYF. Written as DNA, the CDR3 is TGTGCCAGCAGTTTAGAAAGGGCTGGGGCATACGAGCAGTACTTC.

This chain links TRBV28 with TRBJ1-1, with D unresolved. Germline V CDR1 and CDR2: MDHEN, SYDVKM. V lost 3 bases and J lost 4, with 9 bases in between. This CDR3 spans 13 amino acids. CDR3 loop: CASSLEDRTEAFF. The DNA for the CDR3 is TGTGCCAGCAGTTTGGAGGACCGCACTGAAGCTTTCTTT. Together with reference TRBV28 and TRBJ1-1, the CDR3 gives the full variable domain: DVKVTQSSRYLVKRTGEKVFLECVQDMDHENMFWYRQDPGLGLRLIYFSYDVKMKEKGDIPEGYSVSREKKERFSLILESASTNQTSMYLCASSLEDRTEAFFGQGTRLTVV.

This clone has just one count. V and J are TRBV19 and TRBJ2-2; 16 positions agree with TRBD2. Trimming took 3 bases from V and 4 from J; bases not matched to a gene: 8. The germline V gene encodes CDR1 LNHDA and CDR2 SQIVND (reference sequence). CDR3 length: 19 amino acids. The CDR3 loop reads CASSIPPGLAGGSTGELFF. DNA for the CDR3: TGTGCCAGTAGTATCCCCCCGGGACTAGCGGGAGGGAGCACCGGGGAGCTGTTTTTT.

This chain connects TRBV18 to TRBJ2-5; D is unresolved. Trimming took off 2 bases at V and 0 bases at J, with 7 bases between the two ends. This CDR3 contains 14 residues. Germline lookup yields CDR1 KGHSH and CDR2 LQKENI. The CDR3 loop is CASSPYSYQETQYF. The CDR3 nucleotides are TGTGCCAGCTCACCATATAGTTACCAAGAGACCCAGTACTTC.

In DNA form, the CDR3 reads TGTGCCAGCAGCCAAAATTTCCAGGGGCAGGGCGGGGAGCTGTTTTTT. Translated: CASSQNFQGQGGELFF. The gene calls are TRBV4-2 and TRBJ2-2, with D possibly being TRBD1 (6 bases). The CDR3 loop spans 16 amino acids. Trimming pared 2 bases from V and 7 bases from J, leaving 17 bases between. Germline values: CDR1 LGHNA, CDR2 YNFKEQ.

The V gene is TRBV18, the J gene TRBJ1-1; TRBD1 agrees at 7 bases. The CDR3 has 13 residues. V shed 0 bases, J shed 9 bases, and the junction held 4 bases outside the gene matches. CDR1 is KGHSH and CDR2 is LQKENI in the germline V gene. CDR3 nucleotides: TGTGCCAGCTCACCACCGACAGGGTCGAAAGCTTTCTTT. Translating it yields CASSPPTGSKAFF. Complete variable domain (other parts from reference TRBV18 and TRBJ1-1): NAGVMQNPRHLVRRRGQEARLRCSPMKGHSHVYWYRQLPEEGLKFMVYLQKENIIDESGMPKERFSAEFPKEGPSILRIQQVVRGDSAAYFCASSPPTGSKAFFGQGTRLTVV.

In this sample, this clone turned up once. The chain has TRBV7-6 and TRBJ2-5; 13 nucleotides match TRBD2. Germline V gene lookup returns CDR1 SGHVS and CDR2 FNYEAQ. Losses at the gene ends were 2 bases for V and 5 bases for J; bases not matched to a gene: 5. The CDR3 consists of 16 residues. The CDR3 region has the DNA TGTGCCAGCAGCTTATCAGGACTAGCGGGAGTTGAGACCCAGTACTTC. Residues: CASSLSGLAGVETQYF.

The rearrangement uses TRBV6-4 and TRBJ2-2, with a weak D call TRBD1 (6 bases). The germline gives CDR1 MRHNA, CDR2 SNTAGT. CDR3 size: 14 residues. V was pared by 7 bases and J by 2 bases, with 11 bases between. The CDR3 protein is CASKRQDNTGELFF. The CDR3 region has the DNA TGTGCCAGCAAAAGACAGGACAACACCGGGGAGCTGTTTTTT.

The V and J genes are TRBV11-2 and TRBJ2-7; 10 nucleotides line up with TRBD1. This CDR3 comprises 14 residues. With 1 base clipped from V and 7 bases from J, the junction kept 4 bases outside the gene matches. In germline, CDR1 is SGHAT, CDR2 FQNNGV. The CDR3: CASSLGQGALEQYF. The CDR3 bases are TGTGCCAGCAGCTTAGGACAGGGGGCATTAGAGCAGTACTTC. Full variable domain (missing parts from reference TRBV11-2 and TRBJ2-7): EAGVAQSPRYKIIEKRQSVAFWCNPISGHATLYWYQQILGQGPKLLIQFQNNGVVDDSQLPKDRFSAERLKGVDSTLKIQPAKLEDSAVYLCASSLGQGALEQYFGPGTRLTVT.

This clone was seen only once. This chain links TRBV6-1 with TRBJ2-1; perhaps TRBD1 as D (6 bases). The germline gives CDR1 MNHNS, CDR2 SASEGT. The CDR3 extends over 12 amino acids. Trimming shortened V by 5 bases and J by 8 bases, and 10 bases separated the two germline ends. Here the CDR3 DNA reads TGTGCCAGCAGTACCTACAGGGATGAGCAGTTCTTC. It is translated as CASSTYRDEQFF.

The chain employs TRBV9 and TRBJ2-1; the match to TRBD2 covers 7 bases. J lost 7 bases, V lost 3 bases, and 16 bases had no gene match. The CDR3 is made up of 17 amino acids. Looked up from germline, CDR1 is SGDLS and CDR2 is YYNGEE. CDR3 in amino acids: CASSAQGASGWGNEQFF. The CDR3, as DNA: TGTGCCAGCAGCGCCCAAGGGGCTAGCGGATGGGGTAATGAGCAGTTCTTC.

The chain combines TRBV28 with TRBJ2-4; tentatively, D is TRBD1 (6 bases). V lost 2 bases and J lost 8, with 10 bases in between. The CDR3 loop spans 13 amino acids. Germline loops: CDR1 MDHEN, CDR2 SYDVKM. The CDR3 nucleotides are TGTGCCAGCAGTTTAACAGGGCGGGACATTCAGTACTTC. This encodes CASSLTGRDIQYF. The full variable domain, in which reference TRBV28 and TRBJ2-4 provide the parts outside the CDR3, is DVKVTQSSRYLVKRTGEKVFLECVQDMDHENMFWYRQDPGLGLRLIYFSYDVKMKEKGDIPEGYSVSREKKERFSLILESASTNQTSMYLCASSLTGRDIQYFGAGTRLSVL.

The chain has TRBV7-6 and TRBJ1-6; 9 nucleotides agree with TRBD1. The CDR3 runs 14 residues. V trimming: 6 bases; J trimming: 10 bases; junction bases outside the gene matches: 7. CDR1 is SGHVS, CDR2 FNYEAQ, per germline. The CDR3 here is CASRPGTGFSPLHF. CDR3 bases: TGTGCCAGCAGACCCGGGACAGGGTTCTCACCCCTCCACTTT.

V is TRBV4-3 and J is TRBJ1-4; a weak D match, TRBD1 (5 bases). The CDR3 covers 13 residues. Germline V CDR1 and CDR2: LGHNA, YSLEER. V was clipped by 4 bases and J by 15 bases, with 18 bases between them. The DNA of the CDR3 is TGCGCCAGCAGCCCTCTTCGGGGGGAAGCGGTGTTTTTT. Its protein is CASSPLRGEAVFF.

This chain uses TRBV19 with TRBJ2-2; D possibly corresponds to TRBD2 (6 bases). The CDR3 extends over 15 amino acids. The V gene's germline CDR1 is LNHDA and CDR2 SQIVND (reference sequence). Trimming took off 0 bases at V and 5 bases at J, with 10 bases between the two ends. In DNA form, the CDR3 reads TGTGCCAGTAGTATAGAGCTAGCGATTACCGGGGAGCTGTTTTTT. It is translated as CASSIELAITGELFF.